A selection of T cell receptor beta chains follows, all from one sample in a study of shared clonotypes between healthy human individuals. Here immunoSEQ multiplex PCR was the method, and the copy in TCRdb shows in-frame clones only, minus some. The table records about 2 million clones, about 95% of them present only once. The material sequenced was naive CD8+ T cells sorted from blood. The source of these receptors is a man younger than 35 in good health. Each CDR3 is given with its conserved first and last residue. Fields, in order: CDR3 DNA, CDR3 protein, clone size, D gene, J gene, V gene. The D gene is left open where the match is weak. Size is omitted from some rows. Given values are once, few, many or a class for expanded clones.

cdr3_nt: TGTGCCAGCAGCATAGGGGCGGGAGGTCCCTCCTACGAGCAGTACTTC
cdr3_aa: CASSIGAGGPSYEQYF
clone_size: -
d_call: TRBD2
j_call: TRBJ2-7
v_call: TRBV27

cdr3_nt: TGTGCCTGGAGTAACCGGGGGGGGGACTACAATGAGCAGTTCTTC
cdr3_aa: CAWSNRGGDYNEQFF
clone_size: once
d_call: TRBD2
j_call: TRBJ2-1
v_call: TRBV30

cdr3_nt: TGTGCCTGGAGGCCGGATAACTATGGCTACACCTTC
cdr3_aa: CAWRPDNYGYTF
clone_size: -
d_call: -
j_call: TRBJ1-2
v_call: TRBV30

cdr3_nt: TGTGCCAGCAGAGCGGTGAACACCGGGGAGCTGTTTTTT
cdr3_aa: CASRAVNTGELFF
clone_size: -
d_call: -
j_call: TRBJ2-2
v_call: TRBV9

cdr3_nt: TGTGCCAGCAGTTTATCTTTAGCGGGGGGACCCAATGAGCAGTTCTTC
cdr3_aa: CASSLSLAGGPNEQFF
clone_size: -
d_call: TRBD2
j_call: TRBJ2-1
v_call: TRBV28

cdr3_nt: TGTGCCAGCAGCTCGGACAGGGTGGGATGGAACGAGCAGTACTTC
cdr3_aa: CASSSDRVGWNEQYF
clone_size: -
d_call: TRBD1
j_call: TRBJ2-7
v_call: TRBV7-9

cdr3_nt: TGTGCCAGCAGTCTAGCGGGAGTTAGCTACGAGCAGTACTTC
cdr3_aa: CASSLAGVSYEQYF
clone_size: -
d_call: TRBD2
j_call: TRBJ2-7
v_call: TRBV6-6

cdr3_nt: TGTGCCAGCAGTGAATCGGGGACAGAAACCTACGAGCAGTACTTC
cdr3_aa: CASSESGTETYEQYF
clone_size: once
d_call: TRBD1
j_call: TRBJ2-7
v_call: TRBV25-1

cdr3_nt: TGTGCCATCAGTGATGGGCTAGCGGGAGCCACAGATACGCAGTATTTT
cdr3_aa: CAISDGLAGATDTQYF
clone_size: -
d_call: TRBD2
j_call: TRBJ2-3
v_call: TRBV10-3

cdr3_nt: TGTGCCAGCAGCAGCGGGGGGGCGCTTCAGTTCTTC
cdr3_aa: CASSSGGALQFF
clone_size: -
d_call: TRBD2
j_call: TRBJ2-1
v_call: TRBV28

cdr3_nt: TGTGCCAGCAGCTTGGGTTTGGCCAAGGACGAGCAGTACTTC
cdr3_aa: CASSLGLAKDEQYF
clone_size: -
d_call: -
j_call: TRBJ2-7
v_call: TRBV5-4